This T cell receptor (beta chain) was identified during a study of blood T cells in healthy people across ages. Study summary: With template switching, about one barcoded beta molecule was captured per two T cells.

Combining a sample-barcoded 5' primer with a J-beta primer mix, a second PCR ran for roughly 7 to 12 cycles. MiXCR, run by TCRdb on the 5' RACE reads, gives a single entry per CDR3 protein. The sample has fewer than 700,000 distinct CDR3 sequences, around 38% seen once; the top ten hold around 30%. The CDR3 is 15 residues long. Looked up from germline, CDR1 is MDHEN and CDR2 is SYDVKM. The V segment lost 5 bases and the J segment 0 bases; nucleotides outside the gene matches: 5. This TCR derives from an elderly man in good health. The rearrangement joins TRBV28 to TRBJ2-7, with TRBD2 matching over 9 bases. Sequencing was performed on blood. Here the CDR3 reads CASSNPGLASYEQYF. In DNA form, the CDR3 reads TGTGCCAGCAGTAACCCGGGACTAGCCTCCTACGAGCAGTACTTC.